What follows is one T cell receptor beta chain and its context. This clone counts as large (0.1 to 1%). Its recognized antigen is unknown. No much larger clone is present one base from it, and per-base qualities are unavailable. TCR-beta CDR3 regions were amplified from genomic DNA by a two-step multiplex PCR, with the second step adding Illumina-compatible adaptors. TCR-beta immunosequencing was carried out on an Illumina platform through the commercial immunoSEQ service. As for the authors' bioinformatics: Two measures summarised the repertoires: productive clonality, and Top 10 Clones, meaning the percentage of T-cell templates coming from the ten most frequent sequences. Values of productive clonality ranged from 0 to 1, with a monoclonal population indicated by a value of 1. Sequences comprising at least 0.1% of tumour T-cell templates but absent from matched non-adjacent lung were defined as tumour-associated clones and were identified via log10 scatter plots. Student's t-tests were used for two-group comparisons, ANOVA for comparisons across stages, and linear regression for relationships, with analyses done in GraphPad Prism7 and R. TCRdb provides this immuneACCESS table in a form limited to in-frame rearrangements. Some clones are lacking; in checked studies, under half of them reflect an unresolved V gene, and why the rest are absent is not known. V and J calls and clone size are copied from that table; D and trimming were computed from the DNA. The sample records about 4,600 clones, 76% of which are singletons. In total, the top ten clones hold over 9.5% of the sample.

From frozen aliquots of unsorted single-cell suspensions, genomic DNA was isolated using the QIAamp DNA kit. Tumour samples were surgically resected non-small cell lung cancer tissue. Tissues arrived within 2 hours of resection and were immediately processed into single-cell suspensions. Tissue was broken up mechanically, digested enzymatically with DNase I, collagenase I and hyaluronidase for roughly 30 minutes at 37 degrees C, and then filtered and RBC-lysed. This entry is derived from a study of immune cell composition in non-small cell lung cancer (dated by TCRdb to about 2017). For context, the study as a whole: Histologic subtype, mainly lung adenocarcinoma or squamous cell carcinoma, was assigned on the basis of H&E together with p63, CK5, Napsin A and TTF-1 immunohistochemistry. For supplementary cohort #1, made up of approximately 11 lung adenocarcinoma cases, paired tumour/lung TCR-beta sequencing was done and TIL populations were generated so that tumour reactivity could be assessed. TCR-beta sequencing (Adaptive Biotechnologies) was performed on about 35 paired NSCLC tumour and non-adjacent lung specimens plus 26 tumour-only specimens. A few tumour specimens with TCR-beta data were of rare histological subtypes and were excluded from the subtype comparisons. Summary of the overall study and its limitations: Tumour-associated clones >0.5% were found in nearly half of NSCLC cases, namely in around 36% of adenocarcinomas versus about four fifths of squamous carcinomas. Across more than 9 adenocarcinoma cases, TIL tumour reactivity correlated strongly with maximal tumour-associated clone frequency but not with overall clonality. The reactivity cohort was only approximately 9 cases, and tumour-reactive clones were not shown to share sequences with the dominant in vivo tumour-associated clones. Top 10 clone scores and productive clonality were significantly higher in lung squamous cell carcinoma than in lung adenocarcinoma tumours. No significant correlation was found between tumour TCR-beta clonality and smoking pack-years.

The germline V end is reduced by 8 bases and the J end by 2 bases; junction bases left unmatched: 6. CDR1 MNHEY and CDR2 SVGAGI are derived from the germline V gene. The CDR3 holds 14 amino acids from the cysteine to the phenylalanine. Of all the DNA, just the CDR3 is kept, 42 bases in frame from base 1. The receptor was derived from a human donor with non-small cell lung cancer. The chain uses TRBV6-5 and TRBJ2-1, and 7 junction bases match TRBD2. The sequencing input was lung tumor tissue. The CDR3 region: CASGGSGPYNEQFF. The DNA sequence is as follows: TGTGCCAGCGGGGGTAGCGGGCCCTACAATGAGCAGTTCTTC.